The 3 T cell receptor beta chains listed next were all sequenced from one sample in a study of low-dose radiotherapy and immunotherapy resistance in tumors. Amplification, which lasted 15 to 20 PCR cycles, used a constant-region primer and V-primer adapter to amplify TCRs. TCRdb recomputed calls from the reads with MiXCR, one row per CDR3 protein. The sample comprises some 52,000 distinct CDR3 sequences, roughly a third of which are singletons, and roughly 8.2% rests with the top ten. Time point reported: after trial treatment. The treatment: LDRT plus nivolumab, ipilimumab, low-dose cyclophosphamide and aspirin (RACIN trial). This specimen was PBMCs, taken after low-dose radiotherapy plus immunotherapy. All receptors derive from a male donor with rectosigmoid adenocarcinoma.

This clonotype was detected many times. The chain carries TRBV20-1 and TRBJ2-6, with D perhaps TRBD1 or TRBD2 (5 bases each). Germline V gene sequence: CDR1 DFQATT, CDR2 SNEGSKA (reference sequence). CDR3 length: 14 amino acids. Trimming took off 4 bases at V and 2 bases at J, with 9 bases between the two ends. The CDR3 coding sequence is TGCAGTGCTACCCAGGGAGCTGGGGCCAACGTCCTGACTTTC. Translating it yields CSATQGAGANVLTF.

The gene calls are TRBV5-1 and TRBJ2-3; D uncertain. The CDR3 totals 15 residues. Trimming cost V 0 bases and J 5 bases, with 13 bases left between them. Per the germline V gene, CDR1 is SGHRS and CDR2 is YFSETQ. The CDR3 loop is CASSLAAGAEDTQYF. For the CDR3, the DNA is TGCGCCAGCAGCTTGGCCGCAGGAGCCGAAGATACGCAGTATTTT.

This sequence joins TRBV6-2 or TRBV6-3 and TRBJ2-7; D assignment may be TRBD1 or TRBD2 (7 bases each). The CDR3 runs to 15 residues. Germline loops: CDR1 MNHEY, CDR2 SVGEGT. V lost 5 bases and J lost 2, with 16 bases in between. The DNA of the CDR3 is TGTGCCAGCAGTGAAGCGGGGACAGTTGCCTACGAGCAGTACTTC. This codes for CASSEAGTVAYEQYF.